These 18 T cell receptor beta chains were all obtained from the same sample, sequenced in a study of CD8 T cells in ankylosing spondylitis (dated by TCRdb to about 2017). Library prep was done by 5' RACE. For sequencing, an Illumina HiSeq 2500 was employed. TCRdb reworked the public reads: Q25 trimming with fastp, MiXCR clone assembly, productive beta chains retained. All rows with the same CDR3 protein become a single entry with the most common DNA and genes. Within this sample are approximately 220,000 distinct CDR3 sequences, with about 11% of them counted one time only. The ten top clones hold 21% of the sample. Sequencing was carried out using blood, either unsorted or a sorted T cell fraction (not recorded which). The source of these receptors is a male donor with ankylosing spondylitis or in good health (not recorded which).

In its sample, this clonotype was seen many times. J is TRBJ2-2 and V is TRBV27, with TRBD1 matching 7 bases. Germline CDR1 MNHEY, CDR2 SMNVEV (reference sequence). This CDR3 region has 18 residues. V shed 3 bases and J 5 bases; nucleotides not matched to a gene: 15. In DNA form, the CDR3 reads TGTGCCAGCAGTTTCTCGTCCCACAACAGGGGAGAAACCGGGGAGCTGTTTTTT. Its translation is CASSFSSHNRGETGELFF.

This clonotype has at least ten counts. The chain joins TRBV20-1 to TRBJ2-3; D unclear. The germline V gene encodes CDR1 DFQATT and CDR2 SNEGSKA (reference sequence). This CDR3 region has 14 residues. Deletions cut 0 bases from V and 4 bases from J, with 11 bases between. The CDR3, as DNA: TGCAGTGCTAGAGACAGCCGCCTACCAGATACGCAGTATTTT. Encoded protein: CSARDSRLPDTQYF.

This chain links TRBV3-1 with TRBJ1-3; possibly TRBD1 for D (5 bases). This CDR3 is built from 15 residues. Per the germline V gene, CDR1 is LGHDT and CDR2 is YNNKEL (reference sequence). The V and J ends lost 4 bases and 3 bases respectively, with 13 bases between them. CDR3 DNA sequence: TGTGCCAGCAGCCCAACTTTGGGGGATGGAAACACCATATATTTT. Translation gives CASSPTLGDGNTIYF.

This clonotype was counted many times. The gene calls are TRBV7-8 and TRBJ2-2; D is ambiguous. The V gene lost 4 bases and the J gene lost 1 base, with 7 bases spanning the gap. Germline V gene sequence: CDR1 SGHVS, CDR2 FQNEAQ. The CDR3 is 14 residues long. The CDR3 reads CASSWWENTGELFF. In DNA form, the CDR3 reads TGTGCCAGCAGCTGGTGGGAGAACACCGGGGAGCTGTTTTTT.

At least ten counts were recorded for this clonotype. This sequence joins TRBV20-1 and TRBJ2-7; TRBD1 matches 10 bases. Germline V CDR1 and CDR2: DFQATT, SNEGSKA (reference sequence). V shed 4 bases, J shed 5 bases, and the junction held 5 bases outside the gene matches. The CDR3 is made up of 13 amino acids. The CDR3 DNA follows: TGCAGTGCTAATGACAGGGGGCTGAACGAGCAGTACTTC. This translates into CSANDRGLNEQYF.

This clonotype occurred a few times. The chain is built from TRBV5-6 and TRBJ1-1; D remains unclear. CDR1 and CDR2 (germline): SGHDT, YYEEEE. This CDR3 region has 14 residues. The V and J ends lost 5 bases and 10 bases respectively, with 21 bases between them. The CDR3 bases are TGTGCCAGCAGTTACCCGGAACCGGGAGCAGGAGCTTTCTTT. Residues: CASSYPEPGAGAFF. Full variable domain (outside the CDR3, taken from reference TRBV5-6 and TRBJ1-1): DAGVTQSPTHLIKTRGQQVTLRCSPKSGHDTVSWYQQALGQGPQFIFQYYEEEERQRGNFPDRFSGHQFPNYSSELNVNALLLGDSALYLCASSYPEPGAGAFFGQGTRLTVV.

This clonotype was seen at least ten times. The chain couples TRBV12-3 or TRBV12-4 to TRBJ2-3; 7 bases fit TRBD1. After removal of 5 bases from V and 2 bases from J, the junction contained 16 bases not matched to a gene. The CDR3 runs 18 residues. CDR3 sequence reads: CASSHHRGTPTITDTQYF. CDR3 sequence (DNA): TGTGCCAGCAGTCACCACAGGGGAACCCCGACTATCACAGATACGCAGTATTTT.

This clonotype was recorded many times. The J gene is TRBJ2-7, the V gene TRBV24-1; D is unresolved. Deletions cut 6 bases from V and 3 bases from J, with 14 bases between. From germline, CDR1 is KGHDR and CDR2 SFDVKD. CDR3 length equals 14 residues. This CDR3 is CATSKGPAIYEQYF. The CDR3 region has the DNA TGTGCCACCAGTAAAGGGCCAGCCATCTACGAGCAGTACTTC.

This clonotype was counted ten times or more. The V call is TRBV5-1, the J call TRBJ2-1; 10 bases are shared with TRBD1. CDR1 and CDR2 (germline): SGHRS, YFSETQ. Unmatched junction bases numbered 11, after V lost 3 bases and J lost 5 bases. This CDR3 comprises 17 residues. The CDR3 loop reads CASSSLGQGSYNNEQFF. CDR3 coding DNA: TGCGCCAGCAGCTCGCTGGGACAGGGGAGTTATAACAATGAGCAGTTCTTC.

This clonotype was observed many times. The chain employs TRBV9 and TRBJ1-1, with a weak D call TRBD1 (5 bases). The CDR3 sequence is 16 residues long. The germline V and J ends were trimmed by 0 bases and 6 bases, with 18 bases remaining between them. The germline gives CDR1 SGDLS, CDR2 YYNGEE. In DNA form, the CDR3 reads TGTGCCAGCAGCGTAGCTTCAGGGTCGGGTACGGCTGAAGCTTTCTTT. Protein product: CASSVASGSGTAEAFF. The variable domain in full, completed from reference TRBV9 and TRBJ1-1, reads DSGVTQTPKHLITATGQRVTLRCSPRSGDLSVYWYQQSLDQGLQFLIQYYNGEERAKGNILERFSAQQFPDLHSELNLSSLELGDSALYFCASSVASGSGTAEAFFGQGTRLTVV.

The rearrangement joins TRBV6-5 to TRBJ2-1; the D is unclear. The CDR3 spans 12 residues. The germline V gene encodes CDR1 MNHEY and CDR2 SVGAGI. The V end lost 8 bases, the J end lost 2 bases, and 7 bases lay between the germline ends. CDR3 amino acids: CASEGTYNEQFF. The CDR3 nucleotides are TGTGCCAGCGAAGGGACCTACAATGAGCAGTTCTTC.

This clonotype was counted many times. Sequence at one end of the junction differs from germline and may be a read error. The rearrangement uses TRBV12-3 or TRBV12-4 and TRBJ2-3; tentative D call: TRBD1 (7 bases). The CDR3 covers 12 residues. DNA for the CDR3: TGCGCCAGCAGGGGGGACACAGATACGCAGTATTTT. Its translation: CASRGDTDTQYF.

This clonotype was seen repeatedly, ten times or more. This sequence joins TRBV7-9 and TRBJ1-2; D remains ambiguous. CDR3 size: 12 residues. V lost 1 base, J lost 7 bases, and 7 bases lay in between. Germline values: CDR1 SEHNR, CDR2 FQNEAQ (reference sequence). CDR3 DNA sequence: TGTGCCAGCAGCTTAGGGATCGGTGGCTACACCTTC. Its translation is CASSLGIGGYTF.

Ten or more counts support this clonotype. The chain uses TRBV7-2 and TRBJ2-5; 8 nucleotides match TRBD1. The CDR3 spans 14 residues. Trimming took 3 bases from V and 4 from J; bases not matched to a gene: 4. Per the germline V gene, CDR1 is SGHTA and CDR2 is FQGNSA. The CDR3 DNA is TGTGCCAGCAGCTTTACAGGGGGAACAGAGACCCAGTACTTC. Translation gives CASSFTGGTETQYF.

J is TRBJ2-5 and V is TRBV13, with 12 positions matching TRBD2. The length of the CDR3 is 15 residues. J was trimmed by 4 bases and V by 2 bases; bases with no gene match: 2. Germline V gene data show CDR1 as PRHDT and CDR2 as FYEKMQ (reference sequence). In DNA form, the CDR3 reads TGTGCCAGCAGCTTAAAACTAGCGGGGGGAGAGACCCAGTACTTC. It translates to CASSLKLAGGETQYF.

This clonotype came up a few times. The chain combines TRBV3-1 with TRBJ2-5; D remains ambiguous. The CDR3 is 14 residues long. Germline V lookup: CDR1 LGHDT, CDR2 YNNKEL (reference sequence). V was pared by 4 bases and J by 2 bases, with 11 bases between. The CDR3 reads CASSLRRQQETQYF. The CDR3 region has the DNA TGTGCCAGCAGCCTGCGCAGGCAACAAGAGACCCAGTACTTC.

The V call is TRBV2, the J call TRBJ2-1, with TRBD2 matching 11 bases. Looked up from germline, CDR1 is SNHLY and CDR2 is FYNNEI. This CDR3 has 15 residues. J was trimmed by 6 bases and V by 5 bases; bases with no gene match: 6. This chain's CDR3 is CASSNSGGASNEQFF. The CDR3 DNA sequence: TGTGCCAGCAGTAATAGCGGGGGGGCCTCCAATGAGCAGTTCTTC.

This clonotype was counted ten times or more. The gene calls are TRBV5-1 and TRBJ2-7, with 11 bases lining up with TRBD2. The CDR3 is made up of 19 amino acids. Germline CDR1 is SGHRS and CDR2 is YFSETQ. Trimming at V came to 4 bases and at J to 4 bases, leaving 19 bases not matched to a gene. CDR3 DNA: TGCGCCAGCAGCCATGGCGCTAGCGGGGGGTTCAAAACCGGGTACGAGCAGTACTTC. Its translation is CASSHGASGGFKTGYEQYF. Drawing the rest from reference TRBV5-1 and TRBJ2-7, the complete variable domain is KAGVTQTPRYLIKTRGQQVTLSCSPISGHRSVSWYQQTPGQGLQFLFEYFSETQRNKGNFPGRFSGRQFSNSRSEMNVSTLELGDSALYLCASSHGASGGFKTGYEQYFGPGTRLTVT.